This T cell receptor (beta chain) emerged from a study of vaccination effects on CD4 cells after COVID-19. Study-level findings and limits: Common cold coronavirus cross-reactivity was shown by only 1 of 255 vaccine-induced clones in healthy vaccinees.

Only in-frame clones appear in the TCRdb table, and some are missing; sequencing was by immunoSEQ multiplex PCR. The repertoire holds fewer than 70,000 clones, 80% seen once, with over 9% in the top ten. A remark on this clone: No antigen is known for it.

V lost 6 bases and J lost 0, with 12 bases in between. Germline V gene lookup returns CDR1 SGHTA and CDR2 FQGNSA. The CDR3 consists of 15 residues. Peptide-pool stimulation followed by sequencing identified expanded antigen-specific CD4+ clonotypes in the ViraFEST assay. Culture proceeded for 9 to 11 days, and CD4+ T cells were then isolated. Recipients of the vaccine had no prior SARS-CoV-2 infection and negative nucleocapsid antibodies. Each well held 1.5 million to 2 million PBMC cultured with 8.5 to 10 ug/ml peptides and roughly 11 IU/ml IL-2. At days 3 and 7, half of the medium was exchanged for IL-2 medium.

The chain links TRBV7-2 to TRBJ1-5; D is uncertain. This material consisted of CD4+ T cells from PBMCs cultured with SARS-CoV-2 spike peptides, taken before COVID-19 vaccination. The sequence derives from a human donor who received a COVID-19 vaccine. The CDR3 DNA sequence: TGTGCCAGCAGTCCCCGGGTAGTTAGCAATCAGCCCCAGCATTTT. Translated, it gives CASSPRVVSNQPQHF.